This is a list of T cell receptor beta chains from one sample in a study of blood T cell repertoires in COVID-19. The data were produced by immunoSEQ multiplex PCR, yet TCRdb's version contains in-frame clones alone and is incomplete. The table shows some 120,000 clones, with over 65% occurring only once. The sample comprised peripheral blood. The receptors derive from a man between 25 and 39 years old with acute or convalescent COVID-19. The CDR3 runs from the conserved cysteine through the conserved F or W. The D gene is left open where the match is weak. Clone size is shown for a subset of rows, as once, few, many or a class of expanded clone.

V gene,clone size,D gene,J gene,CDR3 DNA,CDR3 protein
TRBV2,NA,NA,TRBJ2-2,TGTGCCAGCAAGAGACAGCCGTTAAACACCGGGGAGCTGTTTTTT,CASKRQPLNTGELFF
TRBV6-4,NA,NA,TRBJ1-1,TGTGCCAGCAGTGACGAGGGCGGCACTGAAGCTTTCTTT,CASSDEGGTEAFF
TRBV18,NA,NA,TRBJ1-5,TGTGCCAGCTCACCAGACAGCTCCAATCAGCCCCAGCATTTT,CASSPDSSNQPQHF
TRBV21-1,NA,NA,TRBJ1-1,TGTGCCAGCAGCCCCTCAAGGCGGAAGATGAACACTGAAGCTTTCTTT,CASSPSRRKMNTEAFF
TRBV5-4,NA,NA,TRBJ1-5,TGTGCCAGCAGCCGACGACTCTCTCGGCCCCAGCATTTT,CASSRRLSRPQHF
TRBV2,NA,NA,TRBJ2-2,TGTGCCAGCAGAGTAGGACAGCACGGGGAGCTGTTTTTT,CASRVGQHGELFF
TRBV5-4,NA,NA,TRBJ2-2,TGTGCCAGCAGCCACGAGACGTTACTAGCCGCCGGGGAGCTGTTTTTT,CASSHETLLAAGELFF
TRBV9,NA,NA,TRBJ1-4,TGTGCCAGCAGCGTAGACGACAGCGCAAATGAAAAACTGTTTTTT,CASSVDDSANEKLFF
TRBV7-8,NA,TRBD2,TRBJ2-1,TGTGCCAGCAGCTTAGGGTTATTGACTAGCGGGGACAATGAGCAGTTCTTC,CASSLGLLTSGDNEQFF
TRBV5-1,NA,TRBD2,TRBJ2-1,TGCGCCAGCAGCATAACTAGCGGGAGTTTCAATGAGCAGTTCTTC,CASSITSGSFNEQFF
TRBV7-2,few,TRBD1,TRBJ2-5,TGTGCCAGCAGCTTAGCCCAGTCGACAGGGCAAGAGACCCAGTACTTC,CASSLAQSTGQETQYF
TRBV27,NA,NA,TRBJ1-2,TGTGCCAGCAGTATCCACAGGGACTATGGCTACACCTTC,CASSIHRDYGYTF
TRBV16,once,NA,TRBJ1-2,TGTGCCAGCAGCCAATCGGGCAGTCCCTATGGCTACACCTTC,CASSQSGSPYGYTF
TRBV7-9,NA,NA,TRBJ1-2,TGTGCCATTGACACCGGCTATGGCTACACCTTC,CAIDTGYGYTF
TRBV5-5,NA,TRBD2,TRBJ2-3,TGTGCCAGCAGCTGGACTAGCCAAAGCACAGATACGCAGTATTTT,CASSWTSQSTDTQYF
TRBV7-2,once,TRBD1,TRBJ1-1,TGTGCCAGCAGCGCGCGGGACAGGGCGAACACTGAAGCTTTCTTT,CASSARDRANTEAFF
TRBV9,NA,TRBD2,TRBJ2-3,TGTGCCAGCAGCGTTTCGGGAGGGCCTGATTATACGCAGTATTTT,CASSVSGGPDYTQYF
TRBV7-2,NA,TRBD1,TRBJ2-1,TGTGCCAGCAGTTATCACAGGGGGCCCTACAATGAGCAGTTCTTC,CASSYHRGPYNEQFF
TRBV4-1,NA,NA,TRBJ2-1,TGCGCCAGCAGCCACACAGACAGCTTTTACAATGAGCAGTTCTTC,CASSHTDSFYNEQFF
TRBV18,NA,NA,TRBJ2-5,TGTGCCAGCTCACCTGCGCTTCAAGAGACCCAGTACTTC,CASSPALQETQYF
TRBV16,NA,TRBD1,TRBJ1-1,TGTGCCAGCAGCCAAGCAACAGGGGTCACTGAAGCTTTCTTT,CASSQATGVTEAFF
TRBV6-6,NA,NA,TRBJ2-6,TGTGCCAGCAGCTTAGAGAGCTCTGGGGCCAACGTCCTGACTTTC,CASSLESSGANVLTF
TRBV11-3,NA,TRBD1,TRBJ2-2,TGTGCCAGCAGTCGCTCGACAGGGGTGGGCACCGGGGAGCTGTTTTTT,CASSRSTGVGTGELFF
TRBV27,few,TRBD1,TRBJ1-6,TGTGCCAGCAGTCCAATGACAGGGGGCTTTTTAGATTCACCCCTCCACTTT,CASSPMTGGFLDSPLHF
TRBV30,NA,TRBD2,TRBJ2-1,TGTGCCTGGAGTGTAGGGCTAGCGGGACGGCAGTTCTTC,CAWSVGLAGRQFF
TRBV6-5,once,NA,TRBJ2-7,TGTGCCAGCAGCAAGGGGGGGGGCACAGGACGGGAGCAGTACTTC,CASSKGGGTGREQYF
TRBV5-1,NA,NA,TRBJ1-4,TGCGCCAGCAGCTTGGGACTAGCGGCTAATGAAAAACTGTTTTTT,CASSLGLAANEKLFF
TRBV21-1,NA,NA,TRBJ1-6,TGTGCCAGCAGCAAAGCCAGGGAAGAAGGTAATTCACCCCTCCACTTT,CASSKAREEGNSPLHF
TRBV3-1/TRBV3-2,NA,NA,TRBJ2-2,TGTGCCAGCAGCCCAACTAGTTCCGGGGAGCTGTTTTTT,CASSPTSSGELFF
TRBV9,NA,NA,TRBJ1-6,TGTGCCAGCAGCGTAGACCCCAGGTCACCCCTCCACTTT,CASSVDPRSPLHF
TRBV25-1,NA,TRBD2,TRBJ2-3,TGTGCCAGCAGCAAAGTTGGGGGGGAGATAGATACGCAGTATTTT,CASSKVGGEIDTQYF
TRBV30,NA,NA,TRBJ2-3,TGTGCCTGGAGTGGGGGGCGGTTCACAGATACGCAGTATTTT,CAWSGGRFTDTQYF
TRBV5-1,NA,NA,TRBJ2-2,TGCGCCAGCAGCCCAGGGGCCTCGAACACCGGGGAGCTGTTTTTT,CASSPGASNTGELFF
TRBV6-1,once,NA,TRBJ1-2,TGTGCCAGCAGTGAGGGACGGACAGCCGTTGGCTACACCTTC,CASSEGRTAVGYTF
TRBV3-1/TRBV3-2,NA,NA,TRBJ2-5,TGTGCCAGCAGCGAACCGGGATTACAAGAGACCCAGTACTTC,CASSEPGLQETQYF
TRBV19,NA,TRBD1,TRBJ1-1,TGTGCCAGTAGTATCCTTCCGGGACAGGGGAACACTGAAGCTTTCTTT,CASSILPGQGNTEAFF